This T cell receptor beta chain was sequenced in a study of T cell repertoires in cytomegalovirus infection. Study-wide results and limits: Dominant in the ex vivo response were TCR beta clonotypes restricted by HLA-C and specific for CMV.

The V gene end was trimmed by 4 bases and the J gene end by 4 bases; junction bases not matched to a gene: 14. This CDR3 has 18 residues. The V gene's germline CDR1 is SGDLS and CDR2 YYNGEE. MiXCR, run by TCRdb on the reads, gives a single entry per CDR3 protein. There are 600,000 to 800,000 distinct CDR3 sequences in the sample; 20% to 25% occur only once, and roughly 8% lies in the top ten. This clonotype was counted a few times. Its target is unknown. The chain recombines TRBV9 with TRBJ2-6, with 7 bases aligning to TRBD1. Sequenced material: CD8+ T cells from PBMCs. This TCR was sampled from a human donor in good health (CMV status not recorded). Some clones in this sample may be carry-over from other donors' samples. The CDR3 bases are TGTGCCAGCAGCCCAGCCTCGACAGGGCCCATGGGGGCCAACGTCCTGACTTTC. It specifies CASSPASTGPMGANVLTF.